The clone carrying this TCR beta chain has only a few counts. What it recognizes is unknown. TCRdb reprocessed the 5' RACE reads via MiXCR and lists one record per CDR3 protein. The sample includes some 670,000 distinct CDR3 sequences, roughly an eighth seen only once; the top ten take 14% to 15%. The germline V gene has CDR1 SGHRS and CDR2 YFSETQ. There are 13 residues in the CDR3. The trim removed 3 bases at V and 10 bases at J, leaving 7 bases unmatched. The data are from a study of T cells after yellow fever vaccination. The study, taken as a whole, reports: The CD4 and CD8 compartments had a small share of their clonotypes in common.

The TCR was taken from a man between 25 and 39 years old who received the YFV17D yellow fever vaccine. Sequencing used PBMCs, obtained on the day of the yellow fever booster vaccination. This sequence joins TRBV5-1 and TRBJ2-1; the match to TRBD2 covers 7 bases. The chain's CDR3 is CASSSWGGGEQFF. DNA for the CDR3: TGCGCCAGCAGCTCCTGGGGGGGAGGAGAGCAGTTCTTC. The variable domain in full, completed from reference TRBV5-1 and TRBJ2-1, reads KAGVTQTPRYLIKTRGQQVTLSCSPISGHRSVSWYQQTPGQGLQFLFEYFSETQRNKGNFPGRFSGRQFSNSRSEMNVSTLELGDSALYLCASSSWGGGEQFFGPGTRLTVL.